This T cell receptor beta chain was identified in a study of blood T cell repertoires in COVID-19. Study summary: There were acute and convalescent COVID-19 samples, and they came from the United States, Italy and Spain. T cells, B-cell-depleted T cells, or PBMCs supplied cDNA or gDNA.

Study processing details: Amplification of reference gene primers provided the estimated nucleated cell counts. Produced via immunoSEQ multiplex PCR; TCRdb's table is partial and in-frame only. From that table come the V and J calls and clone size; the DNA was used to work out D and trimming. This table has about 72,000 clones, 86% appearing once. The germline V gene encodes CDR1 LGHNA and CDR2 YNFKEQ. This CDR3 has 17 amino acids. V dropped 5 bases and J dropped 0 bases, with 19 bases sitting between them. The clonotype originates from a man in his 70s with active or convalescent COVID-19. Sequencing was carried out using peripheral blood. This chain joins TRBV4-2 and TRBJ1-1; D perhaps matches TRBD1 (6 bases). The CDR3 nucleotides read TGTGCCAGCAGCTCAGGAGTCGGGGGGGGCATGAACACTGAAGCTTTCTTT. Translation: CASSSGVGGGMNTEAFF.